The 5 T cell receptor beta chains listed next were all sequenced from one sample in a study of human T cells and chemical hapten exposure. TCRdb processed the RACE reads anew with MiXCR; each CDR3 protein has one entry. The sample records over 300,000 distinct CDR3 sequences, 4.5% to 5.5% being singletons. The time point denotes: pre-sensitization, week 0. Treatment defined: therapeutic diphenylcyclopropenone sensitization with weekly scalp DPC. Sequences were derived from whole blood, sampled in connection with sensitization to the hapten diphenylcyclopropenone (DPC). Every receptor here comes from a woman between 45 and 60 years old with alopecia areata. Some clones in this sample may be carry-over from other donors' samples.

This clonotype was counted between two and nine times. The chain is built from TRBV21-1 and TRBJ1-5. TRBV21-1 is a recognized pseudogene. This CDR3 region has 19 residues. The CDR3 loop reads CASSKARGSPSGFNQPQHF. As DNA, the CDR3 is TGTGCCAGCAGCAAAGCGCGAGGCTCTCCCTCGGGATTCAATCAGCCCCAGCATTTT.

This clonotype was observed many times. V is TRBV2 and J is TRBJ1-4; D not resolved. Germline lookup yields CDR1 SNHLY and CDR2 FYNNEI. Trimming pared 8 bases from V and 0 bases from J, leaving 10 bases between. The CDR3 spans 14 residues. The CDR3: CASLQPATNEKLFF. The CDR3 coding sequence is TGTGCCAGCCTTCAGCCTGCAACTAATGAAAAACTGTTTTTT.

This clonotype was counted ten times or more. The chain couples TRBV20-1 to TRBJ1-1, with unresolved D. V lost 5 bases, J lost 4 bases, and 11 bases lay in between. CDR3 length: 12 residues. From germline, CDR1 is DFQATT and CDR2 SNEGSKA (reference sequence). CDR3 sequence: CSALRGRTEAFF. The CDR3 DNA reads as TGCAGTGCTTTAAGAGGGCGCACTGAAGCTTTCTTT.

This clonotype was seen at least ten times. The chain uses TRBV18 and TRBJ2-1, with 10 positions matching TRBD1. V shed 1 base, J shed 8 bases, and the junction held 5 bases outside the gene matches. The V gene's germline CDR1 is KGHSH and CDR2 LQKENI. CDR3 length: 15 residues. The CDR3: CASSPLYGTGDEQFF. CDR3 coding DNA: TGTGCCAGCTCACCACTGTACGGGACAGGGGATGAGCAGTTCTTC.

This clonotype was seen ten or more times. The chain combines TRBV20-1 with TRBJ1-2; D unclear. V was clipped by 1 base and J by 12 bases, with 9 bases between them. The V gene's germline CDR1 is DFQATT and CDR2 SNEGSKA (reference sequence). This CDR3 has 10 residues. The CDR3 nucleotides read TGCAGTGCTAGAGTTACCGCTGACACCTTC. Translation gives CSARVTADTF.